These 25 T cell receptor beta chains were sequenced from one sample in a study of T cell changes during pregnancy in multiple sclerosis. The protocol was immunoSEQ multiplex PCR, while the TCRdb copy is restricted to in-frame clones and leaves out a portion. Here the sample spans under 80,000 clones, under 95% being singletons. Sequences were derived from CD4+ T cells from peripheral blood mononuclear cells, sampled in the second trimester of pregnancy. The receptors originated from a female donor with multiple sclerosis, enrolled in a pregnancy study.

The chain uses TRBV28 and TRBJ1-2; 9 bases map to TRBD1. Germline CDR1 MDHEN, CDR2 SYDVKM. Trimming cost V 6 bases and J 8 bases; bases outside gene matches: 7. This CDR3 comprises 13 residues. The CDR3 reads CASRRQGGRGYTF. The CDR3 nucleotides are TGTGCCAGCAGGAGACAGGGGGGCCGCGGCTACACCTTC.

The chain recombines TRBV7-3 with TRBJ2-5, with a tentative D call TRBD1 (5 bases). This CDR3 spans 13 amino acids. Germline loops: CDR1 SGHTA, CDR2 FQGTGA. Trimming stripped 2 bases from V and 3 bases from J, with 7 bases between. In nucleotides, the CDR3 is TGTGCCAGCAGCTTAGTCAGGGAAGAGACCCAGTACTTC. This codes for CASSLVREETQYF.

The chain has TRBV18 and TRBJ2-3; D is unclear. This CDR3 contains 12 residues. Trimming stripped 8 bases from V and 0 bases from J, with 6 bases between. Germline assignment: CDR1 KGHSH and CDR2 LQKENI. The CDR3, as DNA: TGTGCCAGCCTACAGAGCACAGATACGCAGTATTTT. Protein sequence: CASLQSTDTQYF.

The chain joins TRBV5-6 to TRBJ2-6; D might be TRBD2 (6 bases). Germline CDR1 and CDR2: SGHDT and YYEEEE. The CDR3 sequence is 19 residues long. Trimming cost V 4 bases and J 0 bases, with 20 bases left between them. The CDR3 sequence: CASSGGWQRRLSGANVLTF. The CDR3, as DNA: TGTGCCAGCAGCGGGGGGTGGCAACGTCGTCTCTCTGGGGCCAACGTCCTGACTTTC. Combining the CDR3 with reference TRBV5-6 and TRBJ2-6 gives the whole variable domain DAGVTQSPTHLIKTRGQQVTLRCSPKSGHDTVSWYQQALGQGPQFIFQYYEEEERQRGNFPDRFSGHQFPNYSSELNVNALLLGDSALYLCASSGGWQRRLSGANVLTFGAGSRLTVL.

V gene TRBV11-3 combines with J gene TRBJ2-3; the match to TRBD2 covers 7 bases. CDR1 is SGHNT and CDR2 is YENEEA in the germline V gene. The length of the CDR3 is 18 residues. V shed 5 bases and J 2 bases; nucleotides not matched to a gene: 16. CDR3 sequence reads: CASSPPDVLGGITDTQYF. The CDR3 nucleotides read TGTGCCAGCAGCCCCCCTGATGTTCTCGGGGGGATCACAGATACGCAGTATTTT. Variable domain in full (rest from reference TRBV11-3 and TRBJ2-3): EAGVVQSPRYKIIEKKQPVAFWCNPISGHNTLYWYLQNLGQGPELLIRYENEEAVDDSQLPKDRFSAERLKGVDSTLKIQPAELGDSAVYLCASSPPDVLGGITDTQYFGPGTRLTVL.

The CDR3 DNA sequence: TGTGCCAGCTCAAGGCGGGAGTCTAGGGAGACCCAGTACTTC. This sequence encodes CASSRRESRETQYF. V is TRBV18 and J is TRBJ2-5; 7 positions match TRBD2. Per germline, CDR1 KGHSH and CDR2 LQKENI. The CDR3 runs to 14 residues. The ends lost 5 bases at V and 5 bases at J; junction bases unmatched: 8.

The rearrangement links TRBV7-9 to TRBJ2-1, with 10 nucleotides matching TRBD2. Trimming removed 10 bases from V and 2 bases from J; junction bases left unmatched: 11. Germline CDR1 is SEHNR and CDR2 is FQNEAQ (reference sequence). The CDR3 runs to 16 residues. The CDR3: CATRAGGPGAYNEQFF. CDR3 DNA sequence: TGTGCCACTAGAGCGGGAGGGCCTGGGGCCTACAATGAGCAGTTCTTC.

Here the CDR3 DNA reads TGTGCCAGCAGCCCGCGGCCGGGACAGGGAAGGAATGAGCAGTTCTTC. Translating gives CASSPRPGQGRNEQFF. The chain couples TRBV7-9 to TRBJ2-1; TRBD1 matches at 9 bases. The CDR3 extends over 16 amino acids. V gave up 5 bases and J gave up 7 bases; unmatched junction bases: 12. CDR1 is SEHNR, CDR2 FQNEAQ, per germline (reference sequence).

The chain links TRBV30 to TRBJ1-3; D possibly corresponds to TRBD1 (6 bases). The CDR3 length is 15 residues. V lost 4 bases, J lost 0 bases, and 13 bases lay in between. Germline CDR1 and CDR2: GTSNPN and SVGIG (reference sequence). The CDR3 spells CAWNWGRPSGNTIYF. The CDR3 bases are TGTGCCTGGAACTGGGGGCGACCCTCTGGAAACACCATATATTTT.

The chain carries TRBV18 and TRBJ2-2, with D uncertain. Germline-derived CDR1 and CDR2 are KGHSH and LQKENI. Between the trimmed V and J ends, which lost 5 bases and 7 bases, there was a span of 14 bases. The CDR3 has 14 residues. CDR3 bases: TGTGCCAGCTCATCTAGGATAACGGGCGGGGAGCTGTTTTTT. Translated: CASSSRITGGELFF.

As for this clone: Its ends do not fully match the called genes, so a read error is possible. The chain couples TRBV7-7 to TRBJ2-7; either TRBD1 or TRBD2 may supply D (5 bases each). The germline V gene encodes CDR1 SSHAT and CDR2 FNYEAQ (reference sequence). The CDR3 covers 14 residues. CDR3 in DNA: TGTGCTAGCAGCTTAGCGTCAGGGTTCAACGAGCAGTACTTC. This gives the protein CASSLASGFNEQYF.

This chain joins TRBV7-3 and TRBJ2-2; 9 bases map to TRBD2. This CDR3 region has 15 residues. Germline V gene sequence: CDR1 SGHTA, CDR2 FQGTGA. V was pared by 5 bases and J by 3 bases, with 4 bases of the junction left unmatched. The CDR3 sequence: CASSIIAGDTGELFF. CDR3 DNA sequence: TGTGCCAGCAGCATAATAGCGGGAGACACCGGGGAGCTGTTTTTT.

The rearrangement uses TRBV5-4 and TRBJ1-1, with D perhaps TRBD1 (5 bases). The germline V and J ends were trimmed by 0 bases and 3 bases, with 12 bases remaining between them. Germline CDR1 SGHNT, CDR2 YYREEE (reference sequence). The length of the CDR3 is 15 residues. CDR3 DNA sequence: TGTGCCAGCAGCTTGGAGGCAGGGAGGGACACTGAAGCTTTCTTT. Translating gives CASSLEAGRDTEAFF. Full variable domain (missing parts from reference TRBV5-4 and TRBJ1-1): ETGVTQSPTHLIKTRGQQVTLRCSSQSGHNTVSWYQQALGQGPQFIFQYYREEENGRGNFPPRFSGLQFPNYSSELNVNALELDDSALYLCASSLEAGRDTEAFFGQGTRLTVV.

The chain employs TRBV5-1 and TRBJ2-7, with 11 bases lining up with TRBD2. The CDR3 runs to 20 residues. Trimming took 3 bases from V and 4 from J; bases not matched to a gene: 21. Germline V gene lookup returns CDR1 SGHRS and CDR2 YFSETQ. In DNA, the CDR3 is TGCGCCAGCAGCTGGCAAACGGGGAGCCCCCTACTAGCGGGAGAGTACGAGCAGTACTTC. It specifies CASSWQTGSPLLAGEYEQYF.

The CDR3 nucleotides are TGTGCCAGCAGCTTAGCGGACAGAAATCAGCCCCAGCATTTT. It encodes CASSLADRNQPQHF. The rearrangement links TRBV7-2 to TRBJ1-5, with D possibly matching TRBD1 (6 bases). Germline CDR1 and CDR2: SGHTA and FQGNSA. The ends were cut back, 0 bases at V and 4 bases at J, with 7 bases in the middle. The CDR3 runs to 14 residues.

The J gene is TRBJ2-7, the V gene TRBV11-3; D is perhaps TRBD2 (6 bases). V dropped 1 base and J dropped 2 bases, with 18 bases sitting between them. The CDR3 has 17 residues. Looked up from germline, CDR1 is SGHNT and CDR2 is YENEEA. CDR3 sequence (DNA): TGTGCCAGCAGCTTAGTCACGGGACTCACTCAAGCCTACGAGCAGTACTTC. This sequence encodes CASSLVTGLTQAYEQYF.

The chain combines TRBV27 with TRBJ2-1; perhaps TRBD1 as D (6 bases). The CDR3 extends over 12 amino acids. With 5 bases removed from V and 5 bases from J, the gap between germline ends came to 7 bases. CDR1 and CDR2 from the germline V gene are MNHEY and SMNVEV (reference sequence). The CDR3 DNA reads TGTGCCAGCAGTCGACAGGACAATGAGCAGTTCTTC. Amino acid sequence: CASSRQDNEQFF.

The table lists this clone with a count of one. DNA of the CDR3: TGTGCCTCCGGAGGGGGGGTCCCTAACTATGGCTACACCTTC. Protein product: CASGGGVPNYGYTF. This sequence joins TRBV30 and TRBJ1-2; the D gene is possibly TRBD1 (6 bases). CDR1 is GTSNPN, CDR2 SVGIG, per germline (reference sequence). The length of the CDR3 is 14 residues. Trimming removed 7 bases at V and 0 bases at J, with 15 bases between.

This clone has more than one count but fewer than ten. The chain combines TRBV29-1 with TRBJ2-2; TRBD1 might be the D (6 bases). CDR3 length: 14 amino acids. V was pared by 5 bases and J by 0 bases, with 10 bases between. The germline V gene has CDR1 SQVTM and CDR2 ANQGSEA. CDR3 nucleotide sequence: TGCAGCGTTCGCCGGGACACGAACACCGGGGAGCTGTTTTTT. The encoded protein is CSVRRDTNTGELFF.

The DNA of the CDR3 is TGTGCCAGCAGTGCAAATAGGACTAGCGGGGATTGGGATACGCAGTATTTT. Protein product: CASSANRTSGDWDTQYF. This rearrangement joins TRBV6-1 to TRBJ2-3, with TRBD2 matching over 12 bases. The CDR3 covers 17 residues. Germline CDR1 is MNHNS and CDR2 is SASEGT. The ends lost 4 bases at V and 6 bases at J; junction bases unmatched: 11.

This sequence joins TRBV5-1 and TRBJ1-3; maybe TRBD1 (5 bases). Germline V gives CDR1 SGHRS, CDR2 YFSETQ. This CDR3 contains 15 residues. Trimming took 2 bases from V and 3 from J, leaving 12 bases between them. Here the CDR3 reads CASSFGAQYGNTIYF. The DNA of the CDR3 is TGCGCCAGCAGCTTTGGGGCGCAGTATGGAAACACCATATATTTT.

The chain recombines TRBV9 with TRBJ2-7; 10 positions match TRBD2. The CDR3 contains 17 residues. Germline CDR1 SGDLS, CDR2 YYNGEE. V trimming: 0 bases; J trimming: 0 bases; junction bases outside the gene matches: 6. The CDR3 sequence: CASSVGLLAGSSYEQYF. In DNA, the CDR3 is TGTGCCAGCAGCGTAGGATTACTAGCGGGGAGCTCCTACGAGCAGTACTTC. Combining the CDR3 with reference TRBV9 and TRBJ2-7 gives the whole variable domain DSGVTQTPKHLITATGQRVTLRCSPRSGDLSVYWYQQSLDQGLQFLIQYYNGEERAKGNILERFSAQQFPDLHSELNLSSLELGDSALYFCASSVGLLAGSSYEQYFGPGTRLTVT.

The V gene is TRBV7-2, the J gene TRBJ1-1; D gene ambiguous. With 5 bases removed from V and 1 base from J, the gap between germline ends came to 11 bases. Germline V gene lookup returns CDR1 SGHTA and CDR2 FQGNSA. The CDR3 is 14 residues long. CDR3 sequence (DNA): TGTGCCAGCAGCATCAGACATTCGAACACTGAAGCTTTCTTT. Its protein is CASSIRHSNTEAFF.

The genes are TRBV18 and TRBJ1-5; 9 bases are a match to TRBD1. The CDR3 spans 16 residues. With 3 bases clipped from V and 0 bases from J, the junction kept 3 bases outside the gene matches. Germline V gives CDR1 KGHSH, CDR2 LQKENI. CDR3 coding DNA: TGTGCCAGCTCACCGGGACAGGGTTATAGCAATCAGCCCCAGCATTTT. The encoded protein is CASSPGQGYSNQPQHF.

The chain recombines TRBV28 with TRBJ1-6; D is unclear. Germline CDR1 is MDHEN and CDR2 is SYDVKM. The CDR3 contains 14 residues. The V gene lost 5 bases and the J gene lost 8 bases, with 13 bases spanning the gap. The DNA for the CDR3 is TGTGCCAGCAGTGATAATTGGCTAGATTCACCCCTCCACTTT. It specifies CASSDNWLDSPLHF.